This entry is about one T cell receptor beta chain. The V gene's germline CDR1 is KGHSH and CDR2 LQKENI. Trimming stripped 4 bases from V and 0 bases from J, with 16 bases between. The length of the CDR3 is 17 residues. The data are from a study of blood T cell repertoires in COVID-19. The method was immunoSEQ multiplex PCR; TCRdb's version includes in-frame clones alone and lacks a portion of them. Here the sample spans around 97,000 clones, 82% being singletons. The chain uses TRBV18 and TRBJ1-3; maybe TRBD1 (6 bases). The specimen sequenced was peripheral blood. The source of this sequence is a man between 65 and 79 years old with acute or convalescent COVID-19. In DNA form, the CDR3 reads TGTGCCAGCTCACGGGCGACAGGCACCGACTCTGGAAACACCATATATTTT. The encoded protein is CASSRATGTDSGNTIYF.